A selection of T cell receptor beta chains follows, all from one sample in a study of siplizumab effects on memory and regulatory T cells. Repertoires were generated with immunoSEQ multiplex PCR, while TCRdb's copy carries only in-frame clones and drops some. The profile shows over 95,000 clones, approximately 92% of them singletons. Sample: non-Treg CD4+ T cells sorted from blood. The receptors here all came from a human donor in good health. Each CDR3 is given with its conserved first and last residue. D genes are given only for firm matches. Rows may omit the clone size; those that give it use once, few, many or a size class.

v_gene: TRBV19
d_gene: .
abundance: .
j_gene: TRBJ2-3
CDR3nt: TGTGCCAGTAGTAACATAGGTGGCACAGATACGCAGTATTTT
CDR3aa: CASSNIGGTDTQYF

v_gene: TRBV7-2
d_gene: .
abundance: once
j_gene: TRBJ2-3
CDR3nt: TGTGCCAGCAGCTCCGGCAACCGAGGGGTTACAGATACGCAGTATTTT
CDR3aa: CASSSGNRGVTDTQYF

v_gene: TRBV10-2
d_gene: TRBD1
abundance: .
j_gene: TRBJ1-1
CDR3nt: TGCGCCAGCAGTGCAGGGGGCTCGGGCACTGAAGCTTTCTTT
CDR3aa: CASSAGGSGTEAFF

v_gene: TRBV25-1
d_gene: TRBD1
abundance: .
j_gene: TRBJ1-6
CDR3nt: TGTGCCAGCAGACAGGGGAATTCACCCCTCCACTTT
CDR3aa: CASRQGNSPLHF

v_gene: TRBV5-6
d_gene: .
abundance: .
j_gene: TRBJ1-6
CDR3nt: TGTGCCACCCACTCCAGGGGACATAATTCACCCCTCCACTTT
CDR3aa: CATHSRGHNSPLHF

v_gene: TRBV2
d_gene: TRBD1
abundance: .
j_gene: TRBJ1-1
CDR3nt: TGTGCCAGCAGGTGGCAGGGGGACACTGAAGCTTTCTTT
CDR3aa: CASRWQGDTEAFF

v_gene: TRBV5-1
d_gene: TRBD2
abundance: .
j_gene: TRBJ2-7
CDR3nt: TGCGCCAGCAGCTTGGCCGCGGCTAGCGGGGTTTACGAGCAGTACTTC
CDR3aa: CASSLAAASGVYEQYF

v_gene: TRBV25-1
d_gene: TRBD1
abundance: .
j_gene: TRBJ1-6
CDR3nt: TGTGCCAGCAGTCTCCGGGACAGAAATTACAATTCACCCCTCCACTTT
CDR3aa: CASSLRDRNYNSPLHF

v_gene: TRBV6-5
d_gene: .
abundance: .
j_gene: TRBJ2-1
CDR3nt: TGTGCCAGCAGGATACAGGGTCCTAATGGCGAGCAGTTCTTC
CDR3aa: CASRIQGPNGEQFF

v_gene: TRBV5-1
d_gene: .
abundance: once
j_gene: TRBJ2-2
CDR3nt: TGCGCCAGCAGCCCCGAGAACACCGGGGAGCTGTTTTTT
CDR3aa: CASSPENTGELFF

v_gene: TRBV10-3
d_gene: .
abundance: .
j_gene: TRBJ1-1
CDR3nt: TGTGCCATCAAATCGGGGGTCGTCAACACTGAAGCTTTCTTT
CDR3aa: CAIKSGVVNTEAFF

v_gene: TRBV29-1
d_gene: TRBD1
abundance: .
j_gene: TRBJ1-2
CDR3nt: TGCAGCGTAGACCCCAACGGGACAGGGGATGGCTACACCTTC
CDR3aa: CSVDPNGTGDGYTF

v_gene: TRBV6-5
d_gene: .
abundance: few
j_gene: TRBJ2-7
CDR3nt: TGTGCCAGCAGCAACACGGAGGCGGGATCCTACGAGCAGTACTTC
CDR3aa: CASSNTEAGSYEQYF

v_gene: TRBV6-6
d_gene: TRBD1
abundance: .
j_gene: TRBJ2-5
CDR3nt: TGTGCCAGCATCCAGGGGACAGGTCAAGAGACCCAGTACTTC
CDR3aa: CASIQGTGQETQYF

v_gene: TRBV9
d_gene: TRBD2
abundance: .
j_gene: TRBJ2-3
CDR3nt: TGTGCCAGCAGCGTAGCTGGGGGGGGGATTTCAGATACGCAGTATTTT
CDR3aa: CASSVAGGGISDTQYF

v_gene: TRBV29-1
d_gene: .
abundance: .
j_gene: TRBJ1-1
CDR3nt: TGCAGCGTCTCGGGGAGAATGAACACTGAAGCTTTCTTT
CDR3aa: CSVSGRMNTEAFF

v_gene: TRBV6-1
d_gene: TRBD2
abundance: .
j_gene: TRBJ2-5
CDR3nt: TGTGCCAGCAGCTCTAGCGGGGGCACCCCAGAGACCCAGTACTTC
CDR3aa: CASSSSGGTPETQYF

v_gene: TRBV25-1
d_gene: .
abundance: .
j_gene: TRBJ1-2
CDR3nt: TGTGCCAGCAAGACAGATAACTATGGCTACACCTTC
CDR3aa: CASKTDNYGYTF

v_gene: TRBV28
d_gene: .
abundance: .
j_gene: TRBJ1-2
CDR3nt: TGTGCCAGCAGACACAGGGATGGCTACACCTTC
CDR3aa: CASRHRDGYTF

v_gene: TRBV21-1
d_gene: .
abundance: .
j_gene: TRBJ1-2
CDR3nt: TGTGCCATCCGACCTGGCTACACCTTC
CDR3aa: CAIRPGYTF

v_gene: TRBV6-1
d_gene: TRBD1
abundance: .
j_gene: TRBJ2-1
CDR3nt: TGTGCCAGCAGTGTAGGACAGGGAAGAACGGATGAGCAGTTCTTC
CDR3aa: CASSVGQGRTDEQFF

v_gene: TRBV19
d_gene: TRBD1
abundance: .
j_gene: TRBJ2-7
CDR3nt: TGTGCCAGTAGTACAGGGGGCTACGAGCAGTACTTC
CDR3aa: CASSTGGYEQYF

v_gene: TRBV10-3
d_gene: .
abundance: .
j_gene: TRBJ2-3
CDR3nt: TGTGCCACCCGACACCCAGGACAACCTACCACAGATACGCAGTATTTT
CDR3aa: CATRHPGQPTTDTQYF

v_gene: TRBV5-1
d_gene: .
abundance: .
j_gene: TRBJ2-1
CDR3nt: TGCGCCAGCAGCTTAGGGACCGCAGCCTACAATGAGCAGTTCTTC
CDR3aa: CASSLGTAAYNEQFF

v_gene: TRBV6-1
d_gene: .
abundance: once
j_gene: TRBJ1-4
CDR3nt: TGTGCCAGCAGTGAGGGACCTGGGAGGGAAAAACTGTTTTTT
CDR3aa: CASSEGPGREKLFF

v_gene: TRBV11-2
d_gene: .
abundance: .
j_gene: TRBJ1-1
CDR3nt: TGTGCCAGCAGCCCTTTGAACACTGAAGCTTTCTTT
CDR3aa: CASSPLNTEAFF

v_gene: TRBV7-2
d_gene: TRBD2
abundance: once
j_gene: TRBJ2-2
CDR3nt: TGTGCCAGCAGCCTAAGCGGGGGAACCGGGGAGCTGTTTTTT
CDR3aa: CASSLSGGTGELFF

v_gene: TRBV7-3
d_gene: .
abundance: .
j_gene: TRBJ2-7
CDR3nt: TGTGCCAGCAGCTCGACAGGGGCCGGGGGGGCCGAGCAGTACTTC
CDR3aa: CASSSTGAGGAEQYF

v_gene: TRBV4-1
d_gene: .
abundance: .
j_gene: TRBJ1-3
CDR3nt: TGCGCCAGCAGCCAAGGTACAGGGAGAACTGGAAACACCATATATTTT
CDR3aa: CASSQGTGRTGNTIYF

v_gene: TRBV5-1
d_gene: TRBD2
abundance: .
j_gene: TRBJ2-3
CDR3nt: TGCGCCAGCAGCAACGCCCTAGCGGGGGCAGATACGCAGTATTTT
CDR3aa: CASSNALAGADTQYF

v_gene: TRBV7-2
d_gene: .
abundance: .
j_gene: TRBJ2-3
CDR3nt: TGTGCCAGCAGCTTCGGGACAGATACGCAGTATTTT
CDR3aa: CASSFGTDTQYF

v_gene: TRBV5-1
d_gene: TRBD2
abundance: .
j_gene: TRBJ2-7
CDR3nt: TGCGCCAGCAGCTTGGCCTCAGCGGGGGCCTACGAGCAGTACTTC
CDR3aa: CASSLASAGAYEQYF

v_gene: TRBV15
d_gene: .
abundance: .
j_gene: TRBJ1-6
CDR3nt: TGTGCCACCAGCACCACGAGGTACAATTCACCCCTCCACTTT
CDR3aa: CATSTTRYNSPLHF

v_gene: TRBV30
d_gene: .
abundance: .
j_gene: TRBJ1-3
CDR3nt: TGTGCCTCCGGCGGTGGAAACACCATATATTTT
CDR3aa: CASGGGNTIYF

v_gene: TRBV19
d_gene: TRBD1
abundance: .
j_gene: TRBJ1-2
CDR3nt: TGTGCCAGTAGCCGAACAGGGGAGGGCGGCTACACCTTC
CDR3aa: CASSRTGEGGYTF

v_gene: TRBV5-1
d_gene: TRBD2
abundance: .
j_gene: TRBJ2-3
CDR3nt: TGCGCCAGCAGCTTGCCCAGCGGGGGGGCAGATACGCAGTATTTT
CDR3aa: CASSLPSGGADTQYF

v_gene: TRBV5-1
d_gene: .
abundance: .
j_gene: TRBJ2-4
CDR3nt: TGCGCCAGCAGCCCAGCCGGCCCACGGGACATTCAGTACTTC
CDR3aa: CASSPAGPRDIQYF

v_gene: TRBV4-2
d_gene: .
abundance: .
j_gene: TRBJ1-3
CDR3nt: TGTGCCAGCAGCCAAGATCTTGTGGGAGGAAACACCATATATTTT
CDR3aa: CASSQDLVGGNTIYF

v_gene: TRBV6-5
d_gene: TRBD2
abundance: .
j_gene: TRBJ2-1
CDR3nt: TGTGCCAGCAAGCGGGGGGTGTCCTACAATGAGCAGTTCTTC
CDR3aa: CASKRGVSYNEQFF

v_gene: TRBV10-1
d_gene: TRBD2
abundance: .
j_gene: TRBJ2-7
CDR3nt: TGCGCCAGCATCACCTCGTGGGGGGGAAACGAGCAGTACTTC
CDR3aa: CASITSWGGNEQYF

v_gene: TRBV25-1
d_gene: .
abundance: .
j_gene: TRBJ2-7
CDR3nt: TGTGCCAGCAGTGAAGCAGGCCCTACCGGGCACGAGCAGTACTTC
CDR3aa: CASSEAGPTGHEQYF

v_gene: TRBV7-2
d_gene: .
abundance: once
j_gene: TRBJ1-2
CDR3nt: TGTGCCAGCAGCTGGGGGGTAACCTTTAACTATGGCTACACCTTC
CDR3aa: CASSWGVTFNYGYTF

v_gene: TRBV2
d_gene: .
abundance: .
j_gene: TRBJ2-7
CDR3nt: TGTGCCAGCAGTGTTCAGGGTGGTGAGTACTTC
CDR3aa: CASSVQGGEYF

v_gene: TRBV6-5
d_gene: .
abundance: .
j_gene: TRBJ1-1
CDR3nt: TGTGCCAGCAGAAACCCAGAGAACACTGAAGCTTTCTTT
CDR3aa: CASRNPENTEAFF

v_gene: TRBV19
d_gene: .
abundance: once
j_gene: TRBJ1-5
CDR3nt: TGTGCCAGTAGCGACACGCGCAATCAGCCCCAGCATTTT
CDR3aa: CASSDTRNQPQHF

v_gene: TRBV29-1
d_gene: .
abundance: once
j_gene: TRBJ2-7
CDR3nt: TGCAGCGCCGTCGGTCCCGGCGAGCAGTACTTC
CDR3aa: CSAVGPGEQYF

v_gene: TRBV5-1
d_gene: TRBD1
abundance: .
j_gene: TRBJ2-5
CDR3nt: TGCGCCAGCAGCTCCGGACAGGAGGAGACCCAGTACTTC
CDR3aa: CASSSGQEETQYF

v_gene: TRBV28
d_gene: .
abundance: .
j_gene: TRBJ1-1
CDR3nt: TGTGCCAGCAGTTCGGGGGCGGTGAACACTGAAGCTTTCTTT
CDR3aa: CASSSGAVNTEAFF

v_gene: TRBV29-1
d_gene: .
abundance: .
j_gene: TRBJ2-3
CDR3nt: TGCAGCGTTGAGGGCGGGGCGGGTTTTGCGGATACGCAGTATTTT
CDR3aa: CSVEGGAGFADTQYF

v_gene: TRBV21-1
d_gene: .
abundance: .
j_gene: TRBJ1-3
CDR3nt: TGTGCCAGCAGCAAATGGCCCCCTTTTTCCGGAAACACCATATATTTT
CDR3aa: CASSKWPPFSGNTIYF

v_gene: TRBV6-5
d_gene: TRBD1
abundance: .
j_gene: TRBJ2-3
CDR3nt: TGTGCCAGCAGTACTCCGGGACAGGGAGTAGATACGCAGTATTTT
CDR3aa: CASSTPGQGVDTQYF

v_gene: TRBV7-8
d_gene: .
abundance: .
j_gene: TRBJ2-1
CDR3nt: TGTGCCAGCAGCCTAGACCGGGACACGCAGTTCTTC
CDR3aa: CASSLDRDTQFF

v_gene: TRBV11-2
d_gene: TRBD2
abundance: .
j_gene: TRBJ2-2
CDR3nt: TGTGCCAGCAGCTTACGACTAGCGGGGGGGCTTGAACCCGGGGAGCTGTTTTTT
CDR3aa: CASSLRLAGGLEPGELFF

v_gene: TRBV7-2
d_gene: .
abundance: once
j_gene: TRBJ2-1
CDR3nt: TGTGCCAGCAGCTTAGGGGGGGCGCGAAATGAGCAGTTCTTC
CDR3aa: CASSLGGARNEQFF

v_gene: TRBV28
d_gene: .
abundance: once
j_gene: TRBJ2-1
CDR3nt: TGTGCCAGCAGTTTAGGCGGGACACCACCTTTCTTC
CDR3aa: CASSLGGTPPFF

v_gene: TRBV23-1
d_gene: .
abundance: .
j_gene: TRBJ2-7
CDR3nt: TGCGCCAGCAGTCCCCACTGGGGCAGAGGGACCTACGAGCAGTACTTC
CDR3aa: CASSPHWGRGTYEQYF

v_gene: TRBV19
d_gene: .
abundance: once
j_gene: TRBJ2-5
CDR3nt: TGTGCCAGTAGTTCTACTGGGGGCGGGACTGAAGAGACCCAGTACTTC
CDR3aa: CASSSTGGGTEETQYF

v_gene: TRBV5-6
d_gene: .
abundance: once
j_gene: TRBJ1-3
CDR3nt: TGTGCCAGCAGCTTGGAGGCAGGGGCACTGGGAAACACCATATATTTT
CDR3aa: CASSLEAGALGNTIYF

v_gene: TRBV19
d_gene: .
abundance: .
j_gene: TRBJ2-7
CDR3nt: TGTGCCAGTAGCACAGGAAGATCCTACGAGCAGTACTTC
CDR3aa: CASSTGRSYEQYF